The clone carrying this T cell receptor (beta chain) was picked up a small number of times. A much larger clone differs from this one at a single base, so this may be a read error. CDR3 length equals 12 residues. Germline CDR1 and CDR2: SGHDN and FVKESK. Trimming removed 6 bases at V and 0 bases at J, with 5 bases between. Before thyroid surgery, none of the patients had received any treatment. TCRdb re-clonotyped the PCR reads via MiXCR. Of approximately 69,000 clones listed, approximately 15% are singletons. The source of the sample is a study of metastatic and nonmetastatic thyroid tumors. The TCR originated in a male donor with papillary thyroid cancer or a benign thyroid nodule (not recorded which). Some clones in this sample may be carry-over from other donors' samples. The sequencing input was blood. V and J are TRBV14 and TRBJ1-2, with D uncertain. The chain's CDR3 is CASRGTNYGYTF. The CDR3 DNA is TGTGCCAGCAGAGGTACTAACTATGGCTACACCTTC.